This note documents a single T cell receptor beta chain sequence. Its specificity is unknown. The germline V gene has CDR1 MNHEY and CDR2 SMNVEV (reference sequence). The CDR3 totals 15 residues. V was shortened by 3 bases and J by 1 base, with 13 bases between the two germline ends. Clones were read by immunoSEQ multiplex PCR, and TCRdb kept only the in-frame ones, dropping some. The sample lists about 140,000 clones; 90% to 95% were seen once. The data belong to a study of T cell responses to AZD1222 COVID-19 vaccine. The study, taken as a whole, reports: Regions left unmutated in variants are reportedly the target of nearly half of spike-specific TCRs. Spike-specific TCR breadth and depth went up after people got two AZD1222 doses. Only a handful of individuals given AZD1222 were seropositive at baseline.

V usage is TRBV27 and J usage is TRBJ2-7; TRBD1 might be the D (5 bases). This sequence was found in an adult who had recovered from COVID-19. The sample was peripheral blood, taken after recovery from COVID-19. The CDR3 nucleotides read TGTGCCAGCAGTTTCGGTCCAGGGTGGTCCTACGAGCAGTACTTC. This gives the protein CASSFGPGWSYEQYF.